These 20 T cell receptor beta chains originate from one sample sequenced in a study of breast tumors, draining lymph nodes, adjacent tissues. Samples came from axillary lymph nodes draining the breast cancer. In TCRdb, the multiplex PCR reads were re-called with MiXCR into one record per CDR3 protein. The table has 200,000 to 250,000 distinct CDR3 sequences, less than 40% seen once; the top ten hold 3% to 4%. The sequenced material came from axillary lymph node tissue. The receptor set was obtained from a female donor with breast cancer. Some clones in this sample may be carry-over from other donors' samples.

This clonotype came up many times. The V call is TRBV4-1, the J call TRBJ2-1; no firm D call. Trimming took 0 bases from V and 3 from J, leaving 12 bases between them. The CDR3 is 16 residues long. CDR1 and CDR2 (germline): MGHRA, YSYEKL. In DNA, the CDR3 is TGCGCCAGCAGCCAAGAAAGGAGAGCGTTCTACAATGAGCAGTTCTTC. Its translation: CASSQERRAFYNEQFF.

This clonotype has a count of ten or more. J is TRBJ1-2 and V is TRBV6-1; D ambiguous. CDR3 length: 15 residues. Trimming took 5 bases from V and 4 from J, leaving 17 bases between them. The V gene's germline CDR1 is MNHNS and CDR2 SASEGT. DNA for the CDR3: TGTGCCAGCAGTAGAGCCACGGAGGGCGTCTATGGCTACACCTTC. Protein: CASSRATEGVYGYTF.

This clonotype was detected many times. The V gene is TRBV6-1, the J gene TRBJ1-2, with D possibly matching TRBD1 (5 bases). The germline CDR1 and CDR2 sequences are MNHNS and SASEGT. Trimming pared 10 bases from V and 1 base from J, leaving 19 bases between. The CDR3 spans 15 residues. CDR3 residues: CATPREGRSNYGYTF. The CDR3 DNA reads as TGTGCCACCCCCCGGGAGGGGAGAAGTAACTATGGCTACACCTTC.

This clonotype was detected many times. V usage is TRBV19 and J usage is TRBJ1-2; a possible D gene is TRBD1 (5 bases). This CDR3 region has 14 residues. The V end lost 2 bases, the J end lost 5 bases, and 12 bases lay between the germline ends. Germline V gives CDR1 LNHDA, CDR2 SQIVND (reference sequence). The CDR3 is CASSIRLQGYGYTF. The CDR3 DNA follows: TGTGCCAGTAGTATACGTCTCCAGGGTTATGGCTACACCTTC. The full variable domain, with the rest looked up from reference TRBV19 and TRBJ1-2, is DGGITQSPKYLFRKEGQNVTLSCEQNLNHDAMYWYRQDPGQGLRLIYYSQIVNDFQKGDIAEGYSVSREKKESFPLTVTSAQKNPTAFYLCASSIRLQGYGYTFGSGTRLTVV.

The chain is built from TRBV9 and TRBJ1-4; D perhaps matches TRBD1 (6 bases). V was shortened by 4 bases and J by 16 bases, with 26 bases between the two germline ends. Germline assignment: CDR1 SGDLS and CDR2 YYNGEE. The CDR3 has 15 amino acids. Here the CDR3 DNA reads TGTGCCAGCAGCTCCCAAGGGGGAGCAGGGGAAATACCGTTTTTT. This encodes CASSSQGGAGEIPFF.

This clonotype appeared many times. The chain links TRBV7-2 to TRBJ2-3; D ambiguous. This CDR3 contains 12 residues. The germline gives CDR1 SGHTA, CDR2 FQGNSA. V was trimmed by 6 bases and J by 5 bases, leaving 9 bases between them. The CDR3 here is CASSPRKDTQYF. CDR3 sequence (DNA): TGTGCCAGCAGTCCGCGGAAAGATACGCAGTATTTT.

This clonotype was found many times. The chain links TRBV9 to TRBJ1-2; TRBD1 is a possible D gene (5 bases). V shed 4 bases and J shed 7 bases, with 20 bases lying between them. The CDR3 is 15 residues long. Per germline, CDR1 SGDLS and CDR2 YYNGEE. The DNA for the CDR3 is TGTGCCAGCAGCATAAACGGGGCTGGGGGTAGTGGCTACACCTTC. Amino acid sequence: CASSINGAGGSGYTF.

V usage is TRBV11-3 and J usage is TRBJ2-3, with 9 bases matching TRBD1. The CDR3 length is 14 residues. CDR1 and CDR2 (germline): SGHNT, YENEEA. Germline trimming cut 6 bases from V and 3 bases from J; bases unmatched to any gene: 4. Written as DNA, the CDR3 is TGTGCCAGCAGTACAGGACAGGGGACAGATACGCAGTATTTT. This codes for CASSTGQGTDTQYF.

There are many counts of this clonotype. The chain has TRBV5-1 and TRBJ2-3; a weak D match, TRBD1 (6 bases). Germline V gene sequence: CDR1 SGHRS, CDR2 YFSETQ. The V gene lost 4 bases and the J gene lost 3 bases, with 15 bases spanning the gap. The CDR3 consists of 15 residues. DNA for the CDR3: TGCGCCAGCAGCCCGAACCAGGGGATAACAGATACGCAGTATTTT. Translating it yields CASSPNQGITDTQYF.

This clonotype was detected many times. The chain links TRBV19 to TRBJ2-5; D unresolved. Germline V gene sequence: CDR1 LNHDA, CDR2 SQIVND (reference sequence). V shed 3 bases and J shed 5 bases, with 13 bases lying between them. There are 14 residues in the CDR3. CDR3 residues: CASSIDGWSETQYF. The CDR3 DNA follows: TGTGCCAGTAGTATTGACGGATGGAGTGAGACCCAGTACTTC.

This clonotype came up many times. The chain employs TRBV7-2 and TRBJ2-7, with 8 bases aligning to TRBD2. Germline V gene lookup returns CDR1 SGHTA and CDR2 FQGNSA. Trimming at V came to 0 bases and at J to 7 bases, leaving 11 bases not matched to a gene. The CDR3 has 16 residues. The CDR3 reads CASSLAPGLGGGEQYF. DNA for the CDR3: TGTGCCAGCAGCTTAGCCCCGGGACTAGGGGGAGGGGAGCAGTACTTC.

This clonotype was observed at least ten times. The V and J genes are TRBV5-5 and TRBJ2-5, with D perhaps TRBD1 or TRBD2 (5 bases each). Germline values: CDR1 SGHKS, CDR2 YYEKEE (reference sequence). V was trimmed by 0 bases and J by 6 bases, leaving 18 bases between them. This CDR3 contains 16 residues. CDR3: CASSLAGTDVAKTQYF. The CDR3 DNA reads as TGTGCCAGCAGCTTGGCCGGGACGGATGTAGCAAAGACCCAGTACTTC.

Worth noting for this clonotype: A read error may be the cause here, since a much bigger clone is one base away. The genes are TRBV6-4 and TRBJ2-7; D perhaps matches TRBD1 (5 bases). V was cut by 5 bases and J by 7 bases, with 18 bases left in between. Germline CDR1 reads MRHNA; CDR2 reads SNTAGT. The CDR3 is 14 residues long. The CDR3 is CASSPGNPPREQYF. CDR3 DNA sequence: TGTGCCAGCAGTCCAGGGAATCCCCCACGAGAGCAGTACTTC.

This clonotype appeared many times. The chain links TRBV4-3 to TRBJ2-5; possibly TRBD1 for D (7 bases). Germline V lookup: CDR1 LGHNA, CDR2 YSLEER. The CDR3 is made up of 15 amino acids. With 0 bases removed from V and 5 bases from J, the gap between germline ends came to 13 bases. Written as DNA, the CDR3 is TGCGCCAGCAGCCAAGACAGGGGGGCCTATGAGACCCAGTACTTC. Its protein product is CASSQDRGAYETQYF.

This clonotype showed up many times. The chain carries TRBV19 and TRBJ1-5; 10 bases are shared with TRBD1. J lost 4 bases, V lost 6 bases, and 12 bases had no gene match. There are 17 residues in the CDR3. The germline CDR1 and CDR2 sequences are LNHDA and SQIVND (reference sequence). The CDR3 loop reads CASSSGTGATWNQPQHF. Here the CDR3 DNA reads TGTGCCAGTAGCTCCGGGACAGGGGCGACGTGGAATCAGCCCCAGCATTTT.

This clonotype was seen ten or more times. CDR3 nucleotides: TGTGCCAGCAGTGAATCAGGGGGGGGTGAGCAGTTCTTC. Protein sequence: CASSESGGGEQFF. V usage is TRBV6-4 and J usage is TRBJ2-1; D could derive from TRBD1 or TRBD2 (7 bases each). With 3 bases removed from V and 9 bases from J, the gap between germline ends came to 12 bases. The CDR3 has 13 amino acids. The germline CDR1 and CDR2 sequences are MRHNA and SNTAGT.

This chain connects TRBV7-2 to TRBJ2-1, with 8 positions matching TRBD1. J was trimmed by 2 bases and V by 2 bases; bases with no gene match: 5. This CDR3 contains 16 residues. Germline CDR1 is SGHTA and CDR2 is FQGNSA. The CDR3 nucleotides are TGTGCCAGCAGCTTAAATTCACAGGGGGCCTACAATGAGCAGTTCTTC. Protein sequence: CASSLNSQGAYNEQFF.

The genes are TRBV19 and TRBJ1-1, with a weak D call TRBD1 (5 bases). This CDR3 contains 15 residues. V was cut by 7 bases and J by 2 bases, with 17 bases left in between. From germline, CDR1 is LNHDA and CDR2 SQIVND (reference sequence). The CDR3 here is CASTKRGNGNTEAFF. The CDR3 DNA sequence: TGTGCCAGTACTAAGCGGGGGAACGGTAACACTGAAGCTTTCTTT.

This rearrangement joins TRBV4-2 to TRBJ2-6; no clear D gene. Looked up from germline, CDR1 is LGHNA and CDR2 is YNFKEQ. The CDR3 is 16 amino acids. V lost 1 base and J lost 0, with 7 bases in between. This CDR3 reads CASSQGRNSGANVLTF. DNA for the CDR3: TGTGCCAGCAGCCAAGGACGCAACTCTGGGGCCAACGTCCTGACTTTC.

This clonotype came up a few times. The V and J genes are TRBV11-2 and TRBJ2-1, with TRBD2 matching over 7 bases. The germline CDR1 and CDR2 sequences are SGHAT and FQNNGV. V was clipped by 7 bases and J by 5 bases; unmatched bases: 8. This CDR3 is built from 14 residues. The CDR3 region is CASNLGGSHNEQFF. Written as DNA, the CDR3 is TGTGCCAGCAACCTCGGCGGGAGTCACAATGAGCAGTTCTTC.